This T cell receptor beta chain was retrieved from a study of shared clonotypes between healthy human individuals. This clone was counted a few times. The germline V gene encodes CDR1 SGHTA and CDR2 FQGNSA. The V and J ends lost 5 bases and 6 bases, in that order; junction bases with no gene match: 10. The CDR3 runs to 16 residues. Original methodology: ImmunoSEQ junction-only sequences lacked quality scores, so their filtering differed. TCRdb keeps only in-frame clones here, not all; method: immunoSEQ multiplex PCR. V, J and clone size were drawn from that table, and D and trimming were deduced from the DNA. Seen here are some 1 million clones, about three quarters observed once, and the top ten hold approximately 1.5%.

The chain combines TRBV7-2 with TRBJ1-6; the match to TRBD1 covers 7 bases. The specimen was memory CD4+ T cells sorted from blood. The subset here: CD45RA-negative fraction. The sequence was obtained from a man aged 18 to 29 in good health. The CDR3 loop reads CASSPSGQVLNSPLHF. The DNA for the CDR3 is TGTGCCAGCAGCCCTAGCGGACAGGTCCTTAATTCACCCCTCCACTTT.